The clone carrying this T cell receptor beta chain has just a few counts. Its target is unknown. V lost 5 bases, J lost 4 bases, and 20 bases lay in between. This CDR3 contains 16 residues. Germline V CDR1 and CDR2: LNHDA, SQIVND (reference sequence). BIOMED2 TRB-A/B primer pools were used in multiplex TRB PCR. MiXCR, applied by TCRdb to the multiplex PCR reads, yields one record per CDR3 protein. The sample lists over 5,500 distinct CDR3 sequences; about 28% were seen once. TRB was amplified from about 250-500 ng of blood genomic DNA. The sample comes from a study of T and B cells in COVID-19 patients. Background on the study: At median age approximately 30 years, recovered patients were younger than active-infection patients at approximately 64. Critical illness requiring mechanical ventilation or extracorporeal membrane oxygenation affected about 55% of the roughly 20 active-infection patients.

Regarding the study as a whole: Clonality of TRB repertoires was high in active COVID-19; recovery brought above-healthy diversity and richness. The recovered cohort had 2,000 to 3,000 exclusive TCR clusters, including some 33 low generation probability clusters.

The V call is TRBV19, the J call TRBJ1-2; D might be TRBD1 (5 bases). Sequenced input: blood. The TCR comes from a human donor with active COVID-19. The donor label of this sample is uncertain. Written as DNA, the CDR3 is TGTGCCAGTAGTTCGAGCAAAAAGGGCAGGGCCTATGGCTACACCTTC. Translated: CASSSSKKGRAYGYTF.